This T cell receptor (beta chain) was recorded in a study of blood T cell repertoires in COVID-19. Study overall: The cDNA or gDNA used as material had been derived from T cells, B-cell-depleted T cells, or PBMCs.

V was cut by 6 bases and J by 2 bases, with 17 bases left in between. Germline V lookup: CDR1 MDHEN, CDR2 SYDVKM. The CDR3 has 16 residues. It was during active infection that Seattle patients were enrolled and then longitudinally followed. Original processing methods: Reference gene primer amplification gave nucleated cell count estimates. Measured with immunoSEQ multiplex PCR; TCRdb has only the in-frame clones, and not every one. The V and J calls and the clone size are those of that table, but D and trimming were determined from the DNA. The sample yields some 300,000 clones, 75% to 90% seen once.

The TCR comes from a woman in her 70s with COVID-19, enrolled during active disease. This sequence joins TRBV28 and TRBJ1-5, with D hard to call. Sequencing was performed on peripheral blood. As DNA, the CDR3 is TGTGCCAGCAGCCGAGCCCCTACAGTGGGCAATCAGCCCCAGCATTTT. Amino acid sequence: CASSRAPTVGNQPQHF.